Each of the 9 T cell receptor beta chains below was sequenced from the same sample in a study of blood T cells in healthy people across ages. Through a sample-barcoded 5' primer and a J-beta primer mix, a second PCR was run for about 6 to 12 cycles. One entry per CDR3 protein results from TCRdb running MiXCR on the 5' RACE reads. The data hold roughly 800,000 distinct CDR3 sequences, with around 25% observed a single time. The same specimen was also included in a second study, on T cells of mothers and their children.

The source material was blood. These receptors were collected from a boy younger than 18 in good health.

The genes are TRBV10-3 and TRBJ2-5, with 9 bases identical to TRBD1. The DNA end lines up better with TRBJ2-7; the J call may be wrong. The CDR3 length is 13 residues. Germline V lookup: CDR1 ENHRY, CDR2 SYGVKD. CDR3 sequence: CAVLPGQGDEQYF. The CDR3, as DNA: TGTGCCGTGCTCCCGGGACAGGGTGACGAGCAGTACTTC.

This chain joins TRBV7-2 and TRBJ1-5; perhaps TRBD1 as D (6 bases). The V end lost 2 bases, the J end lost 5 bases, and 16 bases lay between the germline ends. Germline V gene lookup returns CDR1 SGHTA and CDR2 FQGNSA. CDR3 length: 16 residues. The CDR3 bases are TGTGCCAGCAGCTTAACAGGGAATTACCCTTATCAGCCCCAGCATTTT. Protein product: CASSLTGNYPYQPQHF.

V is TRBV24-1 and J is TRBJ2-1; 9 bases are a match to TRBD1. V dropped 3 bases and J dropped 4; count of bases not matched to a gene: 9. CDR3 length: 17 amino acids. Germline V gene sequence: CDR1 KGHDR, CDR2 SFDVKD. The CDR3 loop reads CATSDGDREGLYNEQFF. The CDR3 bases are TGTGCCACCAGTGATGGGGACAGGGAAGGGCTATACAATGAGCAGTTCTTC.

This clonotype appeared a few times. The chain has TRBV5-1 and TRBJ2-5; perhaps TRBD2 as D (6 bases). Germline loops: CDR1 SGHRS, CDR2 YFSETQ. The ends were cut back, 3 bases at V and 2 bases at J, with 17 bases in the middle. The CDR3 loop spans 16 amino acids. The CDR3: CASSSSRGRAQETQYF. The CDR3 region has the DNA TGCGCCAGCAGCTCTTCACGGGGGAGAGCTCAAGAGACCCAGTACTTC.

The gene calls are TRBV12-3 or TRBV12-4 and TRBJ2-7; D may be TRBD1 (6 bases). V was cut by 6 bases and J by 2 bases, with 14 bases left in between. The CDR3 contains 14 residues. Written as DNA, the CDR3 is TGTGCCAGCAGCCCCCTACAGGGAACCTACGAGCAGTACTTC. Its translation is CASSPLQGTYEQYF.

The rearrangement uses TRBV5-8 and TRBJ1-5; unclear D gene. V was cut by 3 bases and J by 2 bases, with 18 bases left in between. CDR3 size: 17 residues. Germline V CDR1 and CDR2: SGHTS, YDEGEE. As DNA, the CDR3 is TGTGCCAGCAGCTCGTCCGAGTCCTTTACGGGCAATCAGCCCCAGCATTTT. Its protein is CASSSSESFTGNQPQHF. Supplemented by reference TRBV5-8 and TRBJ1-5, the full variable domain reads EAGVTQSPTHLIKTRGQQATLRCSPISGHTSVYWYQQALGLGLQFLLWYDEGEERNRGNFPPRFSGRQFPNYSSELNVNALELEDSALYLCASSSSESFTGNQPQHFGDGTRLSIL.

The rearrangement uses TRBV20-1 and TRBJ1-2; D is possibly TRBD1 (5 bases). The CDR3 totals 12 residues. The germline gives CDR1 DFQATT, CDR2 SNEGSKA (reference sequence). Trimming left V 6 bases short and J 8 bases short, with 16 bases between. CDR3 region: CSAGRGTVGYTF. CDR3 DNA: TGCAGTGCGGGCCGTGGGACCGTCGGCTACACCTTC.

The chain carries TRBV29-1 and TRBJ2-3; 12 nucleotides align to TRBD2. J was trimmed by 0 bases and V by 6 bases; bases with no gene match: 7. This CDR3 is 16 amino acids long. Looked up from germline, CDR1 is SQVTM and CDR2 is ANQGSEA. In DNA form, the CDR3 reads TGCAGCGTCGGACTAGCGGGGAGTGCTAGCACAGATACGCAGTATTTT. Translating gives CSVGLAGSASTDTQYF.

This clonotype was picked up a small number of times. V usage is TRBV11-2 and J usage is TRBJ2-5; D remains unclear. The CDR3 has 10 amino acids. The V and J ends lost 6 bases and 5 bases respectively, with 4 bases between them. The germline V gene encodes CDR1 SGHAT and CDR2 FQNNGV. The CDR3 bases are TGTGCCAGCAGTACGGAGACCCAGTACTTC. It translates to CASSTETQYF.